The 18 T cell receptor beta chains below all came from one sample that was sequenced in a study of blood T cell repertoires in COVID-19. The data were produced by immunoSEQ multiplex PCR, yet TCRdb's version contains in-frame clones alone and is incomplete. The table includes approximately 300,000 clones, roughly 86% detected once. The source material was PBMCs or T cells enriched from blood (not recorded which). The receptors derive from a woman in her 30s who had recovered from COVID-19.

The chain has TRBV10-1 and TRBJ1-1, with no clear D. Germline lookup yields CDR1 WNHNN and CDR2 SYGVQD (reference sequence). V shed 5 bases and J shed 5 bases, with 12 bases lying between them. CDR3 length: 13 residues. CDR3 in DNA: TGCGCCAGCAGTTGGAGGGTTGTGACTGAAGCTTTCTTT. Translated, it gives CASSWRVVTEAFF.

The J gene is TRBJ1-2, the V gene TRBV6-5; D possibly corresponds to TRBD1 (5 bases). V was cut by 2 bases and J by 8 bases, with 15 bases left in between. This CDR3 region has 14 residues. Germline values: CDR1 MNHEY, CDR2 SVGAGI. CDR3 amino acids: CASSYTSQGGGYTF. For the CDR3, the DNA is TGTGCCAGCAGTTACACTTCCCAGGGAGGAGGCTACACCTTC.

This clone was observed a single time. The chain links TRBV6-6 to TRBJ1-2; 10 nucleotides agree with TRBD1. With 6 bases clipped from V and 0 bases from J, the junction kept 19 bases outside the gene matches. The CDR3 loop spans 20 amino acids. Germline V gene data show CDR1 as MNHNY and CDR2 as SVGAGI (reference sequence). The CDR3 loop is CASSPRYFRQGAHSNYGYTF. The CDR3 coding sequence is TGTGCCAGCAGCCCCAGATATTTTAGACAGGGGGCCCATTCTAACTATGGCTACACCTTC.

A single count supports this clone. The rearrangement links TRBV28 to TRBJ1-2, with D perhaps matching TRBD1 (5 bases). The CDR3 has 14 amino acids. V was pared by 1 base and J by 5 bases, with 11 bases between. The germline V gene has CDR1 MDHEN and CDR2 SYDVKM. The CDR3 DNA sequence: TGTGCCAGCAGTTTATTAGGGTCAGGGTATGGCTACACCTTC. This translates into CASSLLGSGYGYTF.

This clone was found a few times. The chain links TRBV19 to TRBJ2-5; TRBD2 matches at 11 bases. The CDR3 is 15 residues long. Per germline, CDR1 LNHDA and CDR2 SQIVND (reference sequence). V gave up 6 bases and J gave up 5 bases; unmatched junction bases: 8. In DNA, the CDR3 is TGTGCCAGTAGCCCTCTAGCGGGGGGCGGGGAGACCCAGTACTTC. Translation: CASSPLAGGGETQYF. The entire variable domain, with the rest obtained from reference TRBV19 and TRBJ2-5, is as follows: DGGITQSPKYLFRKEGQNVTLSCEQNLNHDAMYWYRQDPGQGLRLIYYSQIVNDFQKGDIAEGYSVSREKKESFPLTVTSAQKNPTAFYLCASSPLAGGGETQYFGPGTRLLVL.

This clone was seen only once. The CDR3 DNA sequence: TGTGCCAGCAGTTTTGGGGACAGGGCCACCCTCCACTTT. This gives the protein CASSFGDRATLHF. The chain carries TRBV27 and TRBJ1-6; the match to TRBD1 covers 9 bases. CDR1 MNHEY and CDR2 SMNVEV come from the germline V gene (reference sequence). This CDR3 is built from 13 residues. Trimming cost V 3 bases and J 14 bases; bases outside gene matches: 5.

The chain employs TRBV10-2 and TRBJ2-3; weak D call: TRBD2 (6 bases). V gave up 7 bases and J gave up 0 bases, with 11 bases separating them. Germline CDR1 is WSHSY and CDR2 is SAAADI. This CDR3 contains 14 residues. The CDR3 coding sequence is TGCGCCAGCAATGGGGGGTGGAGCACAGATACGCAGTATTTT. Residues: CASNGGWSTDTQYF.

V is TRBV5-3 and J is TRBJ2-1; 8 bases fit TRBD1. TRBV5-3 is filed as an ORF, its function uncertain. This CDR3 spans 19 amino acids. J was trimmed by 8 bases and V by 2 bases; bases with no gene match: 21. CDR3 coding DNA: TGTGCCAGAAGCTTAGCCGTTTTCTGGACAGGGAAAAAGTTCGATGAGCAGTTCTTC. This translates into CARSLAVFWTGKKFDEQFF.

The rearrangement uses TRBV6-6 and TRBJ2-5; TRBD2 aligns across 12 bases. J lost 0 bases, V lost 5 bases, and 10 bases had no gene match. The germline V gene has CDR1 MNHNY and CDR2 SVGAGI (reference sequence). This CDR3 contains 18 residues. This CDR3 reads CASSRGLAGPVYQETQYF. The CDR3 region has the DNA TGTGCCAGCAGTCGAGGACTAGCGGGGCCAGTCTACCAAGAGACCCAGTACTTC.

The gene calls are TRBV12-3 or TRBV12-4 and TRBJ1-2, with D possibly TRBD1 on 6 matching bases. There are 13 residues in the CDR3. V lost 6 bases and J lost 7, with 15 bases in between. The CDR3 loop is CASSASSGVGYTF. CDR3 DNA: TGTGCCAGCAGCGCCTCTTCAGGGGTTGGCTACACCTTC.

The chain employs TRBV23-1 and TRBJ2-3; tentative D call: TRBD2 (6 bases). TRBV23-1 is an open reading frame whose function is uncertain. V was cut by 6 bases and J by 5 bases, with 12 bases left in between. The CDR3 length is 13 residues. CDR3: CASSPGGRDTQYF. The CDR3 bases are TGCGCCAGCAGCCCTGGGGGGAGAGATACGCAGTATTTT.

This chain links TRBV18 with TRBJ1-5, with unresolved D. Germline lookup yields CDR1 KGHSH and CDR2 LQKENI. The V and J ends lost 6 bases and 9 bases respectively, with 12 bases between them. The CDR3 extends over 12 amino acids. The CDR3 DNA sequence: TGTGCCAGCTCCTACGGCTCGGGGCCCCAGCATTTT. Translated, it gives CASSYGSGPQHF.

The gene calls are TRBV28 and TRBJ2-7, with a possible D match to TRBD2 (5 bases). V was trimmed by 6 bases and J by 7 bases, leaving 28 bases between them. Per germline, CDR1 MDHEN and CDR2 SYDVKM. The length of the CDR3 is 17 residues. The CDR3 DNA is TGTGCCAGCAGCCTCCCCACCACCGCTCACGATCCGGGGGAGCAGTACTTC. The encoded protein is CASSLPTTAHDPGEQYF.

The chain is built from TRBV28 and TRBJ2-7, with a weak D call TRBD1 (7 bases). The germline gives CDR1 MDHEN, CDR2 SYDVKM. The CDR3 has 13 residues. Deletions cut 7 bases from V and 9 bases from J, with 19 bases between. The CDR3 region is CASTTGGGRGQYF. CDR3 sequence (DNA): TGTGCCAGCACCACAGGAGGGGGCCGGGGGCAGTACTTC.

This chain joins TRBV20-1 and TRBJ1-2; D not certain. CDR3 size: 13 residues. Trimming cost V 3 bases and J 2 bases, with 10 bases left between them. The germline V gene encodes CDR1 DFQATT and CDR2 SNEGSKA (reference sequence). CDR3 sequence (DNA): TGCAGTGCTAGTTTGAGCACGAACTATGGCTACACCTTC. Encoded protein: CSASLSTNYGYTF.

The CDR3 bases are TGTGCCAGCACCTCCCGCGGGTCCAGGGAGGCTGAAGCTTTCTTT. It yields the protein CASTSRGSREAEAFF. The chain joins TRBV2 to TRBJ1-1, with a weak D call TRBD1 (5 bases). The CDR3 extends over 15 amino acids. Germline V CDR1 and CDR2: SNHLY, FYNNEI. Trimming cost V 7 bases and J 6 bases, with 21 bases left between them.

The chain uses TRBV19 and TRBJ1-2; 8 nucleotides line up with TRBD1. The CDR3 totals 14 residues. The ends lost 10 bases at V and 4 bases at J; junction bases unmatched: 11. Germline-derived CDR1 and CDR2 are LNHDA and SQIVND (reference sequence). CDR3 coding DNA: TGTGCCACCACCGAACAGGGGGACAGCTATGGCTACACCTTC. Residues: CATTEQGDSYGYTF.

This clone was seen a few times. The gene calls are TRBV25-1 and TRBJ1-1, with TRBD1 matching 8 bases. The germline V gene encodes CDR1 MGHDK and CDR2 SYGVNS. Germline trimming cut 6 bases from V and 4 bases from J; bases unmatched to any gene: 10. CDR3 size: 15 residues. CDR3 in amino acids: CASSPTGVRRTEAFF. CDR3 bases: TGTGCCAGCAGCCCGACAGGGGTCCGCCGCACTGAAGCTTTCTTT. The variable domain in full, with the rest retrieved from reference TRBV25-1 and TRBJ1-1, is EADIYQTPRYLVIGTGKKITLECSQTMGHDKMYWYQQDPGMELHLIHYSYGVNSTEKGDLSSESTVSRIRTEHFPLTLESARPSHTSQYLCASSPTGVRRTEAFFGQGTRLTVV.